This TCR beta chain appears in the sequencing data of a study of blood T cells in healthy people across ages. Germline CDR1 reads DFQATT; CDR2 reads SNEGSKA (reference sequence). This CDR3 has 17 residues. Trimming took 6 bases from V and 7 from J, leaving 28 bases between them. Next came a second PCR, run for roughly 7 to 12 cycles, which used a sample-barcoded 5' primer along with a J-beta primer mix. TCRdb used MiXCR to reprocess the 5' RACE reads, holding one entry per CDR3 protein. This table has about 970,000 distinct CDR3 sequences, roughly half appearing once. The chain has TRBV20-1 and TRBJ2-1, with D uncertain. This TCR was sampled from an older woman in good health. The sequencing sample was made of blood. The CDR3 coding sequence is TGCAGTGCCCGACCCTCGGCTAGGGCCATAACGCCGAATGAGCAGTTCTTC. Its translation is CSARPSARAITPNEQFF.